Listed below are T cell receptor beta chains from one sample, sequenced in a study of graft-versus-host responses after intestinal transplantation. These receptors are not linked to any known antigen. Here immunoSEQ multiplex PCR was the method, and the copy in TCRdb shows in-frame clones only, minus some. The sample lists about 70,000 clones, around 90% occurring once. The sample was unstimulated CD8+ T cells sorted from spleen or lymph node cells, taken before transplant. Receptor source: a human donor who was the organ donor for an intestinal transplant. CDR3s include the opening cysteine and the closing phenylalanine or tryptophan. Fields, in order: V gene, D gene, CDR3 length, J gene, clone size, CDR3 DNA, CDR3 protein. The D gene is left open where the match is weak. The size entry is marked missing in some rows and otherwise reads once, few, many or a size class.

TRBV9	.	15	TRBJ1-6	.	TGTGCCAGCAGCCCCCTGGGCGGGGGAGGATCACCCCTCCACTTT	CASSPLGGGGSPLHF
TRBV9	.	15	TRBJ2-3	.	TGTGCCAGCAGCGGAGGGACACCGTCCACAGATACGCAGTATTTT	CASSGGTPSTDTQYF
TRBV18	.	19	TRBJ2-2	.	TGTGCCAGCTCACCGATTTTAGAGCCCGGTTCGTTGGACTCCGGGGAGCTGTTTTTT	CASSPILEPGSLDSGELFF
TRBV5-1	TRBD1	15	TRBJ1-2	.	TGCGCCAGCAGCTTTCTAGGACAGGGGGCTTGGGGCTACACCTTC	CASSFLGQGAWGYTF
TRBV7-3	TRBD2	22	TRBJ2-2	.	TGTGCCAGCAGCCTTACCCTACCCTCGATGGTAGCGGGGGGGCCGGGCACCGGGGAGCTGTTTTTT	CASSLTLPSMVAGGPGTGELFF
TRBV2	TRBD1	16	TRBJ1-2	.	TGTGCCAGCAGTGGGGAGGGCACAGGGGGCGTCTATGGCTACACCTTC	CASSGEGTGGVYGYTF
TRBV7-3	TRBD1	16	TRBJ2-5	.	TGTGCCAGCAGCTTAGGCCTGGACAGGGGGCAGGAGACCCAGTACTTC	CASSLGLDRGQETQYF
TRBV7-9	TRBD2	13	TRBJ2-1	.	TGTGCCAGCAGCCGGACTAGGGATCTTGAGCAGTTCTTC	CASSRTRDLEQFF
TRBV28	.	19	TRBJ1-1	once	TGTGCCAGCAGCCCACGATGTTGGCAGGGGCTGAATTGGGACACTGAAGCTTTCTTT	CASSPRCWQGLNWDTEAFF
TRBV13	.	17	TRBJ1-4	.	TGTGCCAGCAGCTTAGGGGGTTACGGACAGACTAATGAAAAACTGTTTTTT	CASSLGGYGQTNEKLFF
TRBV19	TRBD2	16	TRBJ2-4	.	TGTGCCAGTAGATTAACGGGGGGGCTATTGCCGGGCATTCAGTACTTC	CASRLTGGLLPGIQYF
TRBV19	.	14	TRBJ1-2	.	TGTGCCAGTAGTATGGGGGGGCTGCTCGATGGCTACACCTTC	CASSMGGLLDGYTF
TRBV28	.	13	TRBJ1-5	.	TGTGCCAGCAGTTTACCTAGAAGGCAGCCCCAGCATTTT	CASSLPRRQPQHF
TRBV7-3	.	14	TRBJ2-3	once	TGTGCCAGCAGCTCGTATGGGGCCTTTGATACGCAGTATTTT	CASSSYGAFDTQYF
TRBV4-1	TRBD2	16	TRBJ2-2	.	TGCGCCAGCAGCCAATACTCGACTAGCTCCACCGGGGAGCTGTTTTTT	CASSQYSTSSTGELFF
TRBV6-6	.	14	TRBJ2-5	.	TGTGCCAGCAGTCCTGGACAGAGCCAAGAGACCCAGTACTTC	CASSPGQSQETQYF
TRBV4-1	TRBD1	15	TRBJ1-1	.	TGCGCCAGCAGGCAGGAACAGGGGAAGTACACTGAAGCTTTCTTT	CASRQEQGKYTEAFF
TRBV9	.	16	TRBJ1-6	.	TGTGCCAGCAGCGTAGCGAGGGTCTCCTATAATTCACCCCTCCACTTT	CASSVARVSYNSPLHF
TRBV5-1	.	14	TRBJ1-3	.	TGCGCCAGCAGCTGGTTATCGGTTCGGGACACCATATATTTT	CASSWLSVRDTIYF
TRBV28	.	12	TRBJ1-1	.	TGTGCCAGCGCCCGGGGGGTAACTGAAGCTTTCTTT	CASARGVTEAFF
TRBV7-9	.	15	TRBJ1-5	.	TGTGCCAGCAGCTTAGCTCCAGGGGACAATCAGCCCCAGCATTTT	CASSLAPGDNQPQHF
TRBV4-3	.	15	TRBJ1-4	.	TGCGCCAGCAGCCAATTGACAGCAACTAATGAAAAACTGTTTTTT	CASSQLTATNEKLFF
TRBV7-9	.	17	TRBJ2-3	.	TGTGCCAGCAGCTTACCGGGGCAGGGGCATTCCACAGATACGCAGTATTTT	CASSLPGQGHSTDTQYF
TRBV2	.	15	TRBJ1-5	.	TGTGCCAGCAGTCCTGGGGGCAGGCGCAATCAGCCCCAGCATTTT	CASSPGGRRNQPQHF
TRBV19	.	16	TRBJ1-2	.	TGTGCCAGTATGGAACGGGGAGGAGGAGGCAACTATGGCTACACCTTC	CASMERGGGGNYGYTF
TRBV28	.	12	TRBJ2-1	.	TGTGCCATTCTGGCCGGGTACAATGAGCAGTTCTTC	CAILAGYNEQFF
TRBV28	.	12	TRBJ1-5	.	TGTGCCAGCAGCCCCCCTCGGGGACCCCAGCATTTT	CASSPPRGPQHF
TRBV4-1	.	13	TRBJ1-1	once	TGCGCCAGCAGCCGCACAAGGAACACTGAAGCTTTCTTT	CASSRTRNTEAFF
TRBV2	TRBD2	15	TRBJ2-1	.	TGTGCCAGCAGGGGGTTGCGGGGGGTTTACAATGAGCAGTTCTTC	CASRGLRGVYNEQFF
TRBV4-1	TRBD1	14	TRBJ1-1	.	TGCGCCAGCAGCCACCCGGGACAGGGGCCTGAAGCTTTCTTT	CASSHPGQGPEAFF
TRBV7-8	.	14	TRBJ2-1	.	TGTGCCAGCGCAGGAGGGGGGGGATACAATGAGCAGTTCTTC	CASAGGGGYNEQFF
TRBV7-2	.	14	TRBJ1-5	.	TGTGCCAGCAGCTTAGCCTCGGTACCCCAGCCCCAGCATTTT	CASSLASVPQPQHF
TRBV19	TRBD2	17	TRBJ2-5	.	TGTGCCAGTAGTATAGGTCCCATAGCGGGGTGGGAAGAGACCCAGTACTTC	CASSIGPIAGWEETQYF
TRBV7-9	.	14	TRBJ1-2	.	TGTGCCAGCAGCCCACTTCCCGGGAATGATGGCTACACCTTC	CASSPLPGNDGYTF
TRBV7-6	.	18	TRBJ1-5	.	TGTGCCAGCAGCTTAGAAGGGGCCGGCCGGGTTAGCAATCAGCCCCAGCATTTT	CASSLEGAGRVSNQPQHF
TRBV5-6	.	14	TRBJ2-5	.	TGTGCCAGCAGCTTAAGACAGTCCCAAGAGACCCAGTACTTC	CASSLRQSQETQYF
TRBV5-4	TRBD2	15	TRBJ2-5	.	TGTGCCAGCAGCTGGGGACTAGCGGGTGGGGAGACCCAGTACTTC	CASSWGLAGGETQYF
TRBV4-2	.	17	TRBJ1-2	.	TGTGCCAGCAGCCAAGTGTCACGATTCGGAGGCTACTATGGCTACACCTTC	CASSQVSRFGGYYGYTF
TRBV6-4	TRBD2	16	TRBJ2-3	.	TGTGCCAGCAGTGAGGGTAGCGGGGGAGCCCCAGATACGCAGTATTTT	CASSEGSGGAPDTQYF
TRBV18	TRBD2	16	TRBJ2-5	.	TGTGCCAGCTCACCCCTGACTAGCGGGGGAGAAGAGACCCAGTACTTC	CASSPLTSGGEETQYF
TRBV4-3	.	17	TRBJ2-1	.	TGCGCCAGCAGCCAAGAGATTATGCGGGGTCGTTACAATGAGCAGTTCTTC	CASSQEIMRGRYNEQFF
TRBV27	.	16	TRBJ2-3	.	TGTGCCAGCAGTTTATCGGTGGGGGGGCCCGCAGATACGCAGTATTTT	CASSLSVGGPADTQYF
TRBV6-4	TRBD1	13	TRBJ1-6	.	TGTGCCAGCAAAAGCTCCCCAGGGGGACCCCTCCACTTT	CASKSSPGGPLHF
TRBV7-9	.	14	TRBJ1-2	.	TGTGCCAGCAGCTTCCCCACAGGGAACTATGGCTACACCTTC	CASSFPTGNYGYTF
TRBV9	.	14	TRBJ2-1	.	TGTGCCAGCAGCCCCCGAGGAGACTACAATGAGCAGTTCTTC	CASSPRGDYNEQFF
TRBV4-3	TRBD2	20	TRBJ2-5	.	TGCGCCAGCAGCCAAGGCTACCCCGTGCGGGGGGGGAGCCTACAAGAGACCCAGTACTTC	CASSQGYPVRGGSLQETQYF
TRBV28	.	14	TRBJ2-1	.	TGTGCCAGCAGTTTAGTTAGCGGTCCCCATGAGCAGTTCTTC	CASSLVSGPHEQFF
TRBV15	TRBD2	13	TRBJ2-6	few	TGTGCCTCGGGAGGGGCTGGGGCCAACGTCCTGACTTTC	CASGGAGANVLTF